This T cell receptor (beta chain) is from a study of long-term antiretroviral therapy in people with HIV. With regard to this clone: No antigen is known for it.

Study-wide results and limits: Transplant-donor-level diversity was not reached after ART, though diversity increased. Dominant in the repertoire at all time points were clones expanded before ART. HIV repertoires showed narrower CDR3 length ranges than controls.

The libraries were made with immunoSEQ v3.0 at survey level. TCRdb's copy holds only in-frame clones and misses some; the assay was immunoSEQ multiplex PCR. The sample holds 6,500 to 8,000 clones, 80% to 90% seen once. The origin of this receptor is a woman aged 45-60 years with HIV. This sample comprised unsorted PBMCs, obtained 3.7 years after starting antiretroviral therapy.

The CDR3 region has the DNA TGTGCCAGCACCCACGGGACAGAAAGTATCGAGCAGTACTTC. It is translated as CASTHGTESIEQYF. The chain employs TRBV6-6 and TRBJ2-7; 7 nucleotides line up with TRBD1. The CDR3 contains 14 residues. The trim removed 7 bases at V and 6 bases at J, leaving 12 bases unmatched. The germline V gene encodes CDR1 MNHNY and CDR2 SVGAGI (reference sequence).